This TCR beta chain was found in a study of T cell responses to AZD1222 COVID-19 vaccine. Concerning this clone itself: Its antigen remains unidentified.

Broader study findings: Close to half of spike-specific TCRs reportedly recognize unmutated variant regions. Vaccine-related CD4 TCRs covered spike, predominating at 160-218 and 743-854.

Libraries were prepared by immunoSEQ multiplex PCR; TCRdb keeps only in-frame clonotypes and omits some of them. The sample lists about 120,000 clones, 75% to 90% seen once, with under 4.5% in the top ten. The source is an adult in good health. The sample was peripheral blood, taken on day 0 of MenACWY control vaccination.

The CDR3 DNA reads TGTGCCAGCAGTTTATATAATGTGGGGGTCGGGGATACGCAGTATTTT. It is translated as CASSLYNVGVGDTQYF. The chain employs TRBV27 and TRBJ2-3; TRBD1 or TRBD2 may be the D gene (5 bases each). The germline gives CDR1 MNHEY, CDR2 SMNVEV (reference sequence). This CDR3 has 16 amino acids. The germline V and J ends were trimmed by 1 base and 6 bases, with 17 bases remaining between them.